This T cell receptor (beta chain) was sequenced in a study of beta chain features in type 1 diabetes (dated by TCRdb to between 2017 and 2018). Some background on the complete study: Patients and healthy donors did not differ in mean age, gender distribution, total cell number or subset yield. A total of 90 million to 140 million sorted cells were examined across all samples, and RNA yield correlated strongly with the number of cells per subset. In the study, TCRB repertoires of sorted circulating CD4+ T cell subsets from recently diagnosed type 1 diabetes patients were compared with those of matched healthy donors. Whereas all 30 or so donors provided naive and central memory subsets, regulatory and stem cell-like memory subsets were isolated from just 8 patients and about 8 healthy donors. Paper-wide results and their limitations: In all four CD4+ subsets, TCRB CDR3 length was moderately but significantly shorter in type 1 diabetes patients. Patients with type 1 diabetes made fewer insertions and deleted more nucleotides at VDJ recombination sites, implying thymic rearrangement abnormalities. The naive, central memory and regulatory TCRB repertoires appeared to resemble one another more closely among patients than among healthy donors. Sequencing cDNA rather than genomic DNA could over-represent highly expressing activated cells, although activation and CD3 levels did not differ between groups. HLA sub-analyses involved small numbers of individuals, so any influence of HLA type on TCRB rearrangement remained unresolved. Shorter templates might be favored by PCR, yet because patient and control samples were amplified and corrected together, any such skew would affect both groups equally.

The entire amount of isolated RNA was reverse transcribed using the High Capacity cDNA Reverse Transcription Kit, so the sequenced TCRB transcripts were expressed ones. Deep immunoSEQ sequencing was performed on naive, central memory and regulatory T cell samples, with an average of approximately 3.9 million total reads per sample. After sorted cells were lysed in RLT buffer, RNA was extracted with DNase-treated RNeasy Micro or Mini kits, with the choice depending on cell number. Each cell subset was processed separately to prevent cross-contamination, with patient and healthy donor samples processed together. TCRB sequences were amplified from cDNA with the immunoSEQ multiplex PCR, producing 87-bp fragments spanning the CDR3 region. Sequencing of the amplicons was done on the Illumina HiSeq platform. Regarding the original processing steps: Synthetic template baselines were used to correct PCR bias computationally, reads within Hamming distance 2 were collapsed, and singletons that could not be merged were discarded. Reads were aligned to IMGT to assign V, D and J genes, CDR3 length, and insertions or deletions at six rearrangement sites. Within each subset, clonotype counts were normalized to sorted cell number, after which true diversity and Gini coefficients were computed with the tcR R package. The overlap coefficient, calculated on TCRB nucleotide sequences, was used to measure repertoire sharing. TCRdb retrieved this table from immuneACCESS and kept in-frame rearrangements only. Not all clones are present; in checked studies, unresolved V genes account for under half, and no reason is known for the remainder. That table gives V, J and clone size, and the DNA gave D and trimming. The sample table records 300,000 to 350,000 clones; 6.5% to 10% of these occur just once. Together, the top ten hold around 0.44% of the sample.

A single peripheral blood draw of approximately 110 mL on average was collected from each donor into heparinised tubes. Naive, central memory, regulatory and stem cell-like memory CD4+ T cells were sorted on a BD FACSAria II using a panel including CD45RO, CCR7, CD25, CD127, CD95 and CD27. All sorted populations exceeded 95% purity. PBMCs were separated immediately by Lymphoprep density gradient centrifugation and were stained directly, without being cultured. To minimize batch effects, samples were stained and sorted in pairs, one healthy donor with one patient per experiment. Sequences SEHNR (CDR1) and FQNEAQ (CDR2) are obtained from the germline V gene (reference sequence). The CDR3 covers 18 residues, taking in both the cysteine and the phenylalanine. Only the CDR3 part of the read is kept: 54 bases, read in frame from the first base. For this chain, trimming is 2 bases at the V end and 3 bases at the J end, and the number of junction bases without a gene match is 10.

This clone appeared a few times. The antigen it binds to is not known. Base qualities are not at hand, and no much larger clone is one base apart. The clonotype originates from a woman aged 18-35 years in good health. Here the chain combines TRBV7-9 and TRBJ2-1; TRBD2 aligns with 10 central bases. The specimen was central memory CD4+ T cells from blood. The CDR3 region: CASSLTDLAGVLYNEQFF. The DNA sequence is TGTGCCAGCAGCTTAACCGATCTAGCGGGAGTGCTCTACAATGAGCAGTTCTTC.